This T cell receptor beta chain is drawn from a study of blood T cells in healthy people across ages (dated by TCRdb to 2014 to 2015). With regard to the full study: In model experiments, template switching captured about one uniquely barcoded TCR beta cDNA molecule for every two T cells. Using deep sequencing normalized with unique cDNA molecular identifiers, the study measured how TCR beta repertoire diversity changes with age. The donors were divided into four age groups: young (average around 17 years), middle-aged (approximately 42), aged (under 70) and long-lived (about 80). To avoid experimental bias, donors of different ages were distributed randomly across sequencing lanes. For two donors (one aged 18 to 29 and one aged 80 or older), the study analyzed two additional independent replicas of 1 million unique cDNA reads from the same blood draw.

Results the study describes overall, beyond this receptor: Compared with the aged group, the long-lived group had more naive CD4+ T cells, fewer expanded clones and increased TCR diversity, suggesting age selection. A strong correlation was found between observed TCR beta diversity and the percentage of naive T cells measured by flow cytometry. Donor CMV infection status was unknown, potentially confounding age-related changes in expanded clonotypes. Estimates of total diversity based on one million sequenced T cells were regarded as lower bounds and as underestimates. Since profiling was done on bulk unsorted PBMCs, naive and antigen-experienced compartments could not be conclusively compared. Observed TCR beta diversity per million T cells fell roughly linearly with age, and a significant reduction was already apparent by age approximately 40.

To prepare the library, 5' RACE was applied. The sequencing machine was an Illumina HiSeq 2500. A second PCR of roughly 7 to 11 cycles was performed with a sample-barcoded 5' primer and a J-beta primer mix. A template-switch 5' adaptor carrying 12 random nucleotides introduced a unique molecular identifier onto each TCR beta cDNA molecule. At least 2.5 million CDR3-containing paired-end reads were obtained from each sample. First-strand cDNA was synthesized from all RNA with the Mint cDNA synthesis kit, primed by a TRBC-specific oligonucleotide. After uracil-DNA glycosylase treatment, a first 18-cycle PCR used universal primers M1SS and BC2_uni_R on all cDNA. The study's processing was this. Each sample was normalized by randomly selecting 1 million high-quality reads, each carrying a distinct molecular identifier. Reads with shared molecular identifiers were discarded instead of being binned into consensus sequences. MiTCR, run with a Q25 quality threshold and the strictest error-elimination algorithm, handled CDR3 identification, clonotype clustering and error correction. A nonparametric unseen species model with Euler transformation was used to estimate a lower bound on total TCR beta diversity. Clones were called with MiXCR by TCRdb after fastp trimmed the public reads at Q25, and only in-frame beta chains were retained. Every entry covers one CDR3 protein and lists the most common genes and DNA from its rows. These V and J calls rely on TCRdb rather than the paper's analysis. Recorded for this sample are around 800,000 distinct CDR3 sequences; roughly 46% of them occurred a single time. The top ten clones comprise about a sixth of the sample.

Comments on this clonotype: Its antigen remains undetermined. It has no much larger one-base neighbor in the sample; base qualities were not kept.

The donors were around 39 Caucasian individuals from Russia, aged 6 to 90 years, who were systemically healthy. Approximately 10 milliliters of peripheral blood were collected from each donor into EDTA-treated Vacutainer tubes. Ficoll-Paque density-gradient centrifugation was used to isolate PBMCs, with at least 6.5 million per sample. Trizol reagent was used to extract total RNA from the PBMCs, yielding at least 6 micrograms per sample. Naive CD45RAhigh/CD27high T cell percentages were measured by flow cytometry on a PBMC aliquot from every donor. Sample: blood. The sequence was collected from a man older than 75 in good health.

For the CDR3, the sequence is CSARVAGAGSYNEQFF. The base sequence is TGCAGTGCTAGAGTGGCGGGAGCTGGATCCTACAATGAGCAGTTCTTC. The receptor chain draws on TRBV20-1 and TRBJ2-1, and 7 bases in between align with TRBD2. Reading the germline V gene (reference sequence) gives CDR1 DFQATT and CDR2 SNEGSKA. Trimming takes 1 base off V and 1 base off J; junction bases not matched to a gene: 7. From its cysteine to its phenylalanine, the CDR3 spans 16 amino acids. The retained sequence is limited to the CDR3, 48 bases, with the frame set at the first base.